The 28 T cell receptor beta chains reported below all come from one sample, sequenced in a study of early T cells in non-severe SARS-CoV-2 infection. TCRdb re-derived calls from the 5' RACE reads in MiXCR, one entry per CDR3 protein. Among roughly 90,000 distinct CDR3 sequences listed, 14% were seen once. The sequenced sample consisted of whole blood. These receptors originate from an adult who was a healthcare worker with PCR-confirmed SARS-CoV-2 infection or an uninfected control (not recorded which).

The chain joins TRBV5-4 to TRBJ1-2; 7 bases are a match to TRBD1. CDR3 size: 16 residues. Germline lookup yields CDR1 SGHNT and CDR2 YYREEE (reference sequence). V lost 2 bases, J lost 4 bases, and 11 bases stayed unmatched. CDR3 sequence: CASSFKGGQSSYGYTF. DNA for the CDR3: TGTGCCAGCAGCTTTAAAGGGGGACAGTCTTCCTATGGCTACACCTTC.

The V gene is TRBV6-5, the J gene TRBJ1-1; D is unresolved. Between the trimmed V and J ends, which lost 2 bases and 7 bases, there was a span of 11 bases. Germline values: CDR1 MNHEY, CDR2 SVGAGI. The CDR3 runs to 13 residues. CDR3 DNA sequence: TGTGCCAGCAGTTACATCGGAGGCCATGAAGCTTTCTTT. Residues: CASSYIGGHEAFF.

The chain is built from TRBV15 and TRBJ2-1; tentatively, D is TRBD1 or TRBD2 (5 bases each). The V end lost 0 bases, the J end lost 5 bases, and 11 bases lay between the germline ends. The CDR3 spans 15 residues. Germline CDR1 is LNHNV and CDR2 is YYDKDF (reference sequence). CDR3 sequence reads: CATSRDPGTNNEQFF. DNA of the CDR3: TGTGCCACCAGCAGAGATCCAGGGACCAACAATGAGCAGTTCTTC.

At least ten counts were recorded for this clonotype. V and J are TRBV6-5 and TRBJ1-2, with D perhaps matching TRBD1 (5 bases). Deletions cut 6 bases from V and 0 bases from J, with 17 bases between. Germline V CDR1 and CDR2: MNHEY, SVGAGI. The CDR3 runs 16 residues. CDR3 nucleotides: TGTGCCAGCAGAGTAACACCGGGACGAACTAACTATGGCTACACCTTC. As protein: CASRVTPGRTNYGYTF.

The gene calls are TRBV29-1 and TRBJ2-5; D may be TRBD1 (6 bases). Trimming pared 6 bases from V and 2 bases from J, leaving 16 bases between. Germline CDR1 reads SQVTM; CDR2 reads ANQGSEA. The CDR3 has 14 amino acids. The CDR3 reads CSVYGTLRQETQYF. CDR3 sequence (DNA): TGCAGCGTGTACGGGACACTTAGACAAGAGACCCAGTACTTC.

This clonotype was observed a handful of times. This chain uses TRBV7-2 with TRBJ2-7, with D possibly called TRBD1 or TRBD2 (5 bases each). The CDR3 totals 14 residues. Germline V lookup: CDR1 SGHTA, CDR2 FQGNSA. The germline V and J ends were trimmed by 5 bases and 4 bases, with 15 bases remaining between them. CDR3 region: CASSVDSGPYEQYF. The CDR3 nucleotides are TGTGCCAGCAGCGTAGACTCGGGACCATACGAGCAGTACTTC.

The table lists this clonotype with many counts. The chain's CDR3 is CASSLDGRGGRDEQFF. The CDR3 DNA sequence: TGTGCCAGCAGCTTAGATGGCCGGGGGGGAAGAGATGAGCAGTTCTTC. The chain recombines TRBV11-3 with TRBJ2-1; 8 positions agree with TRBD2. Germline lookup yields CDR1 SGHNT and CDR2 YENEEA. V lost 0 bases to trimming and J lost 8 bases; unmatched junction nucleotides: 9. The CDR3 is made up of 16 amino acids. Based on the CDR3 plus reference TRBV11-3 and TRBJ2-1, the full variable domain is EAGVVQSPRYKIIEKKQPVAFWCNPISGHNTLYWYLQNLGQGPELLIRYENEEAVDDSQLPKDRFSAERLKGVDSTLKIQPAELGDSAVYLCASSLDGRGGRDEQFFGPGTRLTVL.

In its sample, this clonotype was seen many times. J is TRBJ1-2 and V is TRBV6-2 or TRBV6-3; tentatively, D is TRBD1 (5 bases). In germline, CDR1 is MNHEY, CDR2 SVGEGT. The CDR3 totals 16 residues. With 2 bases removed from V and 3 bases from J, the gap between germline ends came to 16 bases. The CDR3 is CASSYPGTDGDYGYTF. The CDR3 nucleotides are TGTGCCAGCAGTTACCCAGGGACGGACGGAGACTATGGCTACACCTTC.

There are many counts of this clonotype. V gene TRBV11-2 combines with J gene TRBJ2-3; D possibly corresponds to TRBD2 (6 bases). V lost 0 bases, J lost 0 bases, and 10 bases lay in between. CDR3 length: 16 residues. CDR1 is SGHAT, CDR2 FQNNGV, per germline. As DNA, the CDR3 is TGTGCCAGCAGCTTAGATCGGCGGGGTAGCACAGATACGCAGTATTTT. Translating it yields CASSLDRRGSTDTQYF.

The chain combines TRBV3-1 with TRBJ1-5; D remains ambiguous. The V end was cut by 1 base, the J end by 3 bases, with 7 bases between. CDR1 is LGHDT, CDR2 YNNKEL, per germline (reference sequence). The CDR3 contains 14 residues. The CDR3 sequence: CASSQGQANQPQHF. CDR3 sequence (DNA): TGTGCCAGCAGCCAAGGGCAGGCCAATCAGCCCCAGCATTTT. The full variable domain, with the rest looked up from reference TRBV3-1 and TRBJ1-5, is DTAVSQTPKYLVTQMGNDKSIKCEQNLGHDTMYWYKQDSKKFLKIMFSYNNKELIINETVPNRFSPKSPDKAHLNLHINSLELGDSAVYFCASSQGQANQPQHFGDGTRLSIL.

This clonotype was seen a handful of times. The chain carries TRBV10-3 and TRBJ2-2; TRBD1 matches 7 bases. The CDR3 has 15 residues. V shed 6 bases and J 0 bases; nucleotides not matched to a gene: 4. Germline CDR1 ENHRY, CDR2 SYGVKD. CDR3 residues: CAIREGGTNTGELFF. CDR3 bases: TGTGCCATCAGGGAAGGGGGCACGAACACCGGGGAGCTGTTTTTT.

This clonotype was counted only a few times. This chain joins TRBV29-1 and TRBJ2-1, with 7 bases matching TRBD1. The V gene's germline CDR1 is SQVTM and CDR2 ANQGSEA. The length of the CDR3 is 13 residues. The CDR3 nucleotides read TGCAGTCGTCTTGGGACAGACTACAATGAGCAGTTCTTC. Translated, it gives CSRLGTDYNEQFF.

The chain joins TRBV12-3 or TRBV12-4 to TRBJ2-7; no definite D call. V was pared by 5 bases and J by 3 bases, with 8 bases between. There are 12 residues in the CDR3. The DNA for the CDR3 is TGTGCCAGCAGTCTGCGGATCTACGAGCAGTACTTC. Translated: CASSLRIYEQYF.

The chain links TRBV11-1 to TRBJ1-1; D remains unclear. The CDR3 loop spans 15 amino acids. Germline V lookup: CDR1 SGHAT, CDR2 FQDESV (reference sequence). The V end lost 0 bases, the J end lost 0 bases, and 8 bases lay between the germline ends. The CDR3 loop is CASSLAGVMNTEAFF. CDR3 bases: TGTGCCAGCAGCTTAGCTGGAGTTATGAACACTGAAGCTTTCTTT.

This clonotype has just a few counts. The gene calls are TRBV9 and TRBJ1-4; 10 positions agree with TRBD1. The V and J ends lost 0 bases and 6 bases, in that order; junction bases with no gene match: 5. The CDR3 sequence is 16 residues long. From germline, CDR1 is SGDLS and CDR2 YYNGEE. CDR3 protein: CASSVAIGTGDEKLFF. CDR3 in DNA: TGTGCCAGCAGCGTAGCGATAGGGACAGGGGATGAAAAACTGTTTTTT.

This clonotype occurred a few times. The CDR3 nucleotides read TGTGCCAGCACTGACACCGGGGAGCTGTTTTTT. Its translation is CASTDTGELFF. The chain employs TRBV2 and TRBJ2-2; D not resolved. The CDR3 runs to 11 residues. Germline loops: CDR1 SNHLY, CDR2 FYNNEI. With 7 bases removed from V and 3 bases from J, the gap between germline ends came to 3 bases.

Only a few counts were recorded for this clonotype. V and J are TRBV9 and TRBJ2-1; 8 nucleotides match TRBD1. Germline V gene sequence: CDR1 SGDLS, CDR2 YYNGEE. This CDR3 contains 15 residues. J was trimmed by 6 bases and V by 3 bases; bases with no gene match: 8. DNA of the CDR3: TGTGCCAGCAGCGCAAGACAGGGGACGGGCAATGAGCAGTTCTTC. Amino acids: CASSARQGTGNEQFF. Full variable domain (outside the CDR3, taken from reference TRBV9 and TRBJ2-1): DSGVTQTPKHLITATGQRVTLRCSPRSGDLSVYWYQQSLDQGLQFLIQYYNGEERAKGNILERFSAQQFPDLHSELNLSSLELGDSALYFCASSARQGTGNEQFFGPGTRLTVL.

This clonotype was counted between two and nine times. This rearrangement joins TRBV24-1 to TRBJ1-5; unclear D gene. Trimming took off 7 bases at V and 11 bases at J, with 17 bases between the two ends. CDR1 and CDR2 (germline): KGHDR, SFDVKD. CDR3 length equals 13 residues. CDR3 in DNA: TGTGCCACCAGAAGTAGTACCGGGTCTTCCCAGCATTTT. It specifies CATRSSTGSSQHF.

The rearrangement joins TRBV29-1 to TRBJ2-4, with 12 bases lining up with TRBD1. The germline gives CDR1 SQVTM, CDR2 ANQGSEA. The CDR3 loop spans 17 amino acids. Trimming at V came to 8 bases and at J to 8 bases, leaving 19 bases not matched to a gene. The CDR3 protein is CSCTGDRGQGGGDIQYF. Here the CDR3 DNA reads TGCAGCTGTACCGGGGACAGGGGGCAAGGAGGAGGAGACATTCAGTACTTC.

This clonotype was seen only a few times. The CDR3 here is CSASDGDTQYF. CDR3 DNA: TGCAGTGCTAGCGATGGGGATACGCAGTATTTT. The chain uses TRBV20-1 and TRBJ2-3; D not certain. Trimming shortened V by 3 bases and J by 6 bases, and 7 bases separated the two germline ends. CDR3 size: 11 residues. Germline V lookup: CDR1 DFQATT, CDR2 SNEGSKA (reference sequence).

This clonotype was observed at least ten times. This rearrangement joins TRBV19 to TRBJ2-1; 10 bases align to TRBD2. Trimming cost V 6 bases and J 7 bases; bases outside gene matches: 9. Looked up from germline, CDR1 is LNHDA and CDR2 is SQIVND (reference sequence). The length of the CDR3 is 15 residues. The CDR3 nucleotides are TGTGCCAGTAGCCGTGCTGAAGCGGGGGGGAATGAGCAGTTCTTC. Its protein is CASSRAEAGGNEQFF.

V gene TRBV30 combines with J gene TRBJ1-1; D remains unclear. Trimming took off 4 bases at V and 11 bases at J, with 17 bases between the two ends. Germline CDR1 GTSNPN, CDR2 SVGIG (reference sequence). This CDR3 has 12 residues. The CDR3 here is CAWTSTGLAAFF. CDR3 in DNA: TGTGCCTGGACAAGCACGGGGTTAGCGGCTTTCTTT.

This clonotype was counted only a few times. J is TRBJ1-4 and V is TRBV7-8; D unresolved. CDR1 is SGHVS, CDR2 FQNEAQ, per germline. Trimming cost V 4 bases and J 0 bases, with 9 bases left between them. This CDR3 has 15 amino acids. The CDR3 here is CASSSSGATNEKLFF. CDR3 in DNA: TGTGCCAGCAGCTCCTCCGGGGCAACTAATGAAAAACTGTTTTTT.

The rearrangement links TRBV1 to TRBJ2-3; the table's D call of TRBD2 was not tested on the DNA. TRBV1 represents a pseudogene. This CDR3 is built from 19 residues. Here the CDR3 DNA reads TGCACCAGCAGCCAAGATGCCTCTCGACTCCCAGTCCTGCCAGATACGCAGTATTTT. It encodes CTSSQDASRLPVLPDTQYF.

This clonotype has a handful of counts. The V gene is TRBV28, the J gene TRBJ1-2, with a weak D call TRBD1 (5 bases). The CDR3 contains 13 residues. Trimming removed 7 bases at V and 4 bases at J, with 13 bases between. The germline CDR1 and CDR2 sequences are MDHEN and SYDVKM. The CDR3 is CASIQGVGYGYTF. CDR3 in DNA: TGTGCCAGCATCCAGGGTGTTGGCTATGGCTACACCTTC.

This clonotype was seen repeatedly, ten times or more. J is TRBJ1-1 and V is TRBV27, with D maybe TRBD1 (6 bases). CDR3 size: 16 residues. V was cut by 4 bases and J by 5 bases, with 20 bases left in between. The germline V gene encodes CDR1 MNHEY and CDR2 SMNVEV (reference sequence). CDR3 amino acids: CASSSDAGGRRTEAFF. In DNA, the CDR3 is TGTGCCAGCAGTTCCGACGCGGGGGGCCGGAGGACTGAAGCTTTCTTT.

Points on this clonotype: This sequence may be a read error, since a much larger clone differs from it by one base. Since no conserved phenylalanine or tryptophan closes the CDR3, a read error is the likely cause. The chain uses TRBV29-1 and TRBJ2-4; D gene unclear. The ends were cut back, 4 bases at V and 9 bases at J, with 10 bases in the middle. CDR3 length equals 11 residues. In germline, CDR1 is SQVTM, CDR2 ANQGSEA. The CDR3 sequence is CSVVGLGIQYI. Written as DNA, the CDR3 is TGCAGCGTTGTTGGGCTTGGCATTCAGTACATC.

This clonotype occurred many times. The gene calls are TRBV28 and TRBJ1-6; maybe TRBD1 (5 bases). The V end was cut by 7 bases, the J end by 9 bases, with 13 bases between. Per germline, CDR1 MDHEN and CDR2 SYDVKM. The CDR3 contains 13 residues. CDR3 in DNA: TGTGCCAGCAACACCGGGACGCTTTCACCCCTCCACTTT. Its translation is CASNTGTLSPLHF.